This TCR beta chain was sequenced in a study of cytomegalovirus exposure and HLA in healthy donors. The table came from immunoSEQ multiplex PCR; TCRdb's copy has only in-frame clones and leaves some out. The sample lists about 170,000 clones; roughly nine tenths were seen once. The V gene lost 5 bases and the J gene lost 5 bases, with 27 bases spanning the gap. This CDR3 comprises 18 residues. Germline CDR1 reads MNHEY; CDR2 reads SMNVEV (reference sequence). This sequence originates from a man younger than 35 in good health and CMV-seropositive. V is TRBV27 and J is TRBJ1-1; a weak D match, TRBD1 (5 bases). What was sequenced was PBMCs. CDR3 sequence: CASSPRLTQGGSRTEAFF. The CDR3 DNA is TGTGCCAGCAGTCCCCGCTTAACCCAGGGAGGTAGTAGGACTGAAGCTTTCTTT.